Shown below are 23 T cell receptor beta chains from a single sample sequenced in a study of cytomegalovirus exposure and HLA in healthy donors. The PCR made use of 60 Vbeta and 13 Jbeta primers. The method was immunoSEQ multiplex PCR; TCRdb's version includes in-frame clones alone and lacks a portion of them. This sample has 60,000 to 75,000 clones, with 85% found just once. The sequenced sample consisted of PBMCs. Receptors were obtained from a female donor in good health and CMV-seronegative.

The V and J genes are TRBV27 and TRBJ1-2, with D maybe TRBD1 (5 bases). The V end lost 0 bases, the J end lost 4 bases, and 9 bases lay between the germline ends. Germline lookup yields CDR1 MNHEY and CDR2 SMNVEV (reference sequence). CDR3 length equals 14 residues. CDR3 nucleotide sequence: TGTGCCAGCAGTTTATCCCGGGGGAGCTATGGCTACACCTTC. It is translated as CASSLSRGSYGYTF.

The chain employs TRBV2 and TRBJ2-5, with 10 bases matching TRBD2. Trimming at V came to 3 bases and at J to 2 bases, leaving 3 bases not matched to a gene. The CDR3 runs to 15 residues. Per the germline V gene, CDR1 is SNHLY and CDR2 is FYNNEI. Here the CDR3 DNA reads TGTGCCAGCAGTGAGGGACTAGCGATTCAAGAGACCCAGTACTTC. Its protein is CASSEGLAIQETQYF.

The chain employs TRBV11-3 and TRBJ1-1; possible D gene TRBD1, 5 bases. Germline V CDR1 and CDR2: SGHNT, YENEEA. V was clipped by 2 bases and J by 1 base, with 5 bases between them. The CDR3 spans 13 residues. In DNA form, the CDR3 reads TGTGCCAGCAGCTTAAGGGGGAACACTGAAGCTTTCTTT. As protein: CASSLRGNTEAFF.

This chain connects TRBV12-1 to TRBJ1-1. TRBV12-1 is listed as a pseudogene. This CDR3 spans 15 amino acids. Here the CDR3 DNA reads TGTGCCAGCAGCCGAGGGAAGGGTGGAAGGGCTGAAGCTTTCTTT. Its protein is CASSRGKGGRAEAFF.

The rearrangement uses TRBV19 and TRBJ2-2, with a possible D match to TRBD2 (5 bases). The CDR3 covers 16 residues. V lost 3 bases to trimming and J lost 2 bases, with 13 bases between them. The germline V gene encodes CDR1 LNHDA and CDR2 SQIVND (reference sequence). CDR3 residues: CASSMPGSINTGELFF. The CDR3 DNA is TGTGCCAGTAGTATGCCGGGATCCATTAACACCGGGGAGCTGTTTTTT.

The chain uses TRBV2 and TRBJ2-7, with TRBD1 identical over 8 bases. Germline-derived CDR1 and CDR2 are SNHLY and FYNNEI. J was trimmed by 3 bases and V by 7 bases; bases with no gene match: 5. The length of the CDR3 is 13 residues. CDR3 bases: TGTGCCAGCACCCTGACAGGGGTCTACGAGCAGTACTTC. It is translated as CASTLTGVYEQYF.

The chain combines TRBV27 with TRBJ2-1; D is uncertain. V was pared by 10 bases and J by 6 bases, with 19 bases between. From germline, CDR1 is MNHEY and CDR2 SMNVEV (reference sequence). This CDR3 has 14 residues. CDR3 protein: CANTSGGTANEQFF. CDR3 nucleotide sequence: TGTGCCAACACCTCCGGTGGCACAGCCAATGAGCAGTTCTTC.

The CDR3 reads CAWRSGTRVYF. Written as DNA, the CDR3 is TGTGCCTGGAGGTCGGGGACTAGGGTTTACTTC. V gene TRBV30 combines with J gene TRBJ2-5; 8 nucleotides align to TRBD2. Per germline, CDR1 GTSNPN and CDR2 SVGIG (reference sequence). V lost 3 bases to trimming and J lost 14 bases; unmatched junction nucleotides: 8. The length of the CDR3 is 11 residues.

V is TRBV10-3 and J is TRBJ2-3, with 12 bases aligning to TRBD2. The CDR3 covers 18 residues. Looked up from germline, CDR1 is ENHRY and CDR2 is SYGVKD. The V and J ends lost 3 bases and 5 bases, in that order; junction bases with no gene match: 12. CDR3 DNA: TGTGCCATCAGTGAAAATATGGGGCTAGCGGGGGGGATAGATACGCAGTATTTT. Protein: CAISENMGLAGGIDTQYF.

This chain connects TRBV7-9 to TRBJ1-2, with D unresolved. V was trimmed by 3 bases and J by 6 bases, leaving 8 bases between them. The CDR3 has 12 amino acids. Germline V gene lookup returns CDR1 SEHNR and CDR2 FQNEAQ (reference sequence). CDR3: CASSFEGNGYTF. DNA of the CDR3: TGTGCCAGCAGCTTCGAGGGAAATGGCTACACCTTC.

The rearrangement links TRBV6-5 to TRBJ1-5; no definite D call. Trimming shortened V by 3 bases and J by 5 bases, and 8 bases separated the two germline ends. This CDR3 has 13 residues. CDR1 is MNHEY, CDR2 SVGAGI, per germline. The CDR3 protein is CASSYTSDQPQHF. DNA of the CDR3: TGTGCCAGCAGTTATACGAGCGATCAGCCCCAGCATTTT.

V is TRBV29-1 and J is TRBJ1-2; perhaps TRBD1 as D (5 bases). V was trimmed by 8 bases and J by 3 bases, leaving 16 bases between them. Germline V gene sequence: CDR1 SQVTM, CDR2 ANQGSEA. The CDR3 loop spans 13 amino acids. DNA for the CDR3: TGCAGCACTAACGGAGGGGCTCACTATGGCTACACCTTC. Translation: CSTNGGAHYGYTF.

This clone was detected a few times. The chain links TRBV4-1 to TRBJ2-1, with 10 nucleotides matching TRBD2. CDR1 MGHRA and CDR2 YSYEKL come from the germline V gene. Germline trimming cut 0 bases from V and 4 bases from J; bases unmatched to any gene: 3. The CDR3 is made up of 16 amino acids. The DNA of the CDR3 is TGCGCCAGCAGCCAAGATCTAGCGGGGGAGTACAATGAGCAGTTCTTC. It is translated as CASSQDLAGEYNEQFF.

This chain links TRBV2 with TRBJ2-1; TRBD2 agrees at 11 bases. The CDR3 is 15 residues long. Germline V gene lookup returns CDR1 SNHLY and CDR2 FYNNEI. V lost 3 bases to trimming and J lost 6 bases; unmatched junction nucleotides: 4. The CDR3 DNA is TGTGCCAGCAGTGACCTAGCGGGGGGACTCAATGAGCAGTTCTTC. Amino acid sequence: CASSDLAGGLNEQFF.

This clone was seen a handful of times. Germline is not matched at one junction end, which may reflect a read error. As DNA, the CDR3 is TGTGCTAGCAGCTTGGGACAGGGTCAGCCCCAGCATTTT. This sequence encodes CASSLGQGQPQHF. The rearrangement joins TRBV7-7 to TRBJ1-5, with 9 bases fitting TRBD1. The CDR3 is made up of 13 amino acids. Per the germline V gene, CDR1 is SSHAT and CDR2 is FNYEAQ (reference sequence).

This rearrangement joins TRBV25-1 to TRBJ1-2; TRBD1 is a possible D gene (6 bases). The CDR3 runs 15 residues. V gave up 1 base and J gave up 8 bases, with 17 bases separating them. Germline-derived CDR1 and CDR2 are MGHDK and SYGVNS. In nucleotides, the CDR3 is TGTGCCAGCAGTGAATCTGGGGGCTCCGGTATCGGCTACACCTTC. Protein: CASSESGGSGIGYTF.

The V gene is TRBV5-1, the J gene TRBJ2-2; the D gene is possibly TRBD1 (5 bases). The CDR3 contains 15 residues. Trimming pared 2 bases from V and 4 bases from J, leaving 12 bases between. Germline lookup yields CDR1 SGHRS and CDR2 YFSETQ. DNA of the CDR3: TGCGCCAGCAGCTTTCAGGTTGGGGCCACCGGGGAGCTGTTTTTT. It yields the protein CASSFQVGATGELFF.

This clone was seen just once. The J gene is TRBJ2-7, the V gene TRBV5-1, with TRBD2 matching over 12 bases. The CDR3 is made up of 15 amino acids. Germline V lookup: CDR1 SGHRS, CDR2 YFSETQ. J was trimmed by 6 bases and V by 1 base; bases with no gene match: 5. This chain's CDR3 is CASSLRTSGVGEQYF. In DNA, the CDR3 is TGCGCCAGCAGCTTGCGGACTAGCGGGGTAGGCGAGCAGTACTTC.

This rearrangement joins TRBV6-1 to TRBJ2-7, with TRBD1 identical over 9 bases. The CDR3 sequence is 14 residues long. The ends lost 8 bases at V and 4 bases at J; junction bases unmatched: 9. Germline lookup yields CDR1 MNHNS and CDR2 SASEGT. The CDR3 loop reads CASSSPGQGYEQYF. The CDR3 nucleotides read TGTGCCAGCTCTTCCCCGGGACAGGGTTACGAGCAGTACTTC.

The chain employs TRBV18 and TRBJ2-3; 8 nucleotides align to TRBD2. CDR1 and CDR2 from the germline V gene are KGHSH and LQKENI. The trim removed 3 bases at V and 3 bases at J, leaving 8 bases unmatched. CDR3 length: 16 residues. This chain's CDR3 is CASSPGLSGRTDTQYF. CDR3 DNA: TGTGCCAGCTCACCTGGTTTGAGCGGGAGAACAGATACGCAGTATTTT.

V and J are TRBV5-1 and TRBJ2-7; D may be TRBD1 (6 bases). Germline loops: CDR1 SGHRS, CDR2 YFSETQ. V was cut by 3 bases and J by 1 base, with 14 bases left in between. This CDR3 spans 15 amino acids. The CDR3 DNA reads TGCGCCAGCAGCTCGAATACAGGGACGTCCTACGAGCAGTACTTC. Translating gives CASSSNTGTSYEQYF.

V and J are TRBV6-5 and TRBJ2-7, with 12 bases aligning to TRBD1. This CDR3 spans 13 amino acids. Germline loops: CDR1 MNHEY, CDR2 SVGAGI. Trimming took 6 bases from V and 6 from J; bases not matched to a gene: 3. CDR3 bases: TGTGCCAGCAGAGGGACAGGGGGCGCCGAGCAGTACTTC. Encoded protein: CASRGTGGAEQYF.

The chain carries TRBV7-9 and TRBJ2-7; tentative D call: TRBD1 (6 bases). V lost 3 bases and J lost 7, with 16 bases in between. The germline gives CDR1 SEHNR, CDR2 FQNEAQ (reference sequence). The CDR3 runs 14 residues. CDR3 amino acids: CASSLNRETPEQYF. For the CDR3, the DNA is TGTGCCAGCAGCTTGAACAGGGAAACTCCGGAGCAGTACTTC.